This record looks at one T cell receptor (beta chain) sequence and its context. Its antigen remains unidentified. The sample originates from a study of cytomegalovirus exposure and HLA in healthy donors. Broader study findings: The authors later linked a missense DCLRE1C variant to TCR beta V- and J-gene trimming. Versus the roughly 690-donor mean, an Asian-associated ancestry cluster reportedly showed fewer N-insertions in a later analysis. TCR association rates varied by HLA locus in a later analysis, with DRB1 highest and HLA-C lowest.

The primer mix had 60 Vbeta and 13 Jbeta primers. The data were produced by immunoSEQ multiplex PCR, yet TCRdb's version contains in-frame clones alone and is incomplete. The sample shows approximately 100,000 clones, roughly 81% of them seen only once. The CDR3 extends over 15 amino acids. V was trimmed by 7 bases and J by 0 bases, leaving 13 bases between them. Germline values: CDR1 LNHDA, CDR2 SQIVND (reference sequence). The source of this sequence is a man aged 35 to 55 in good health and CMV-seronegative. The sample comprised PBMCs. The rearrangement uses TRBV19 and TRBJ2-1, with D unclear. The CDR3 region is CASKERRSSYNEQFF. The CDR3, as DNA: TGTGCCAGTAAGGAGCGCCGGAGCTCCTACAATGAGCAGTTCTTC. The variable domain in full, with the rest retrieved from reference TRBV19 and TRBJ2-1, is DGGITQSPKYLFRKEGQNVTLSCEQNLNHDAMYWYRQDPGQGLRLIYYSQIVNDFQKGDIAEGYSVSREKKESFPLTVTSAQKNPTAFYLCASKERRSSYNEQFFGPGTRLTVL.